This entry features one TCR beta chain sequence. These data originate in a study of monozygotic twins with inflammatory bowel disease. TCRdb derives one entry per CDR3 protein from the 5' RACE reads, leaving out DNA. The sample data list approximately 200,000 distinct CDR3 sequences. The CDR3 has 12 amino acids. The origin of this receptor is a human donor with ulcerative colitis or Crohn's disease, or a healthy co-twin of an affected twin (not recorded which). Sequenced sample: blood. This chain uses TRBV12-3 or TRBV12-4 with TRBJ2-7. CDR3 residues: CASTGKMGEQYF.